The 32 T cell receptor beta chains below were found in one sample sequenced in a study of blood T cell repertoires in COVID-19 (dated by TCRdb to about 2020). Library creation used the immunoSEQ multiplex PCR assay. This is the immuneACCESS table as TCRdb keeps it, with only in-frame sequences that have V and J called. A part of the clones is gone; compared with another copy, unresolved V genes explain less than half, and the rest is unexplained. The sample table holds 300,000 to 400,000 clones, of which approximately 86% were seen once. Roughly 6.6% of the sample rests with the top ten. The sequenced sample was peripheral blood. The receptors were gathered from a woman aged 55-69 years with COVID-19, enrolled during active disease.

The chain links TRBV9 to TRBJ2-7; no definite D call. CDR1 SGDLS and CDR2 YYNGEE come from the germline V gene. The length of the CDR3 is 14 residues. The V gene lost 0 bases and the J gene lost 0 bases, with 7 bases spanning the gap. This CDR3 reads CASSVVESSYEQYF. CDR3 in DNA: TGTGCCAGCAGCGTAGTGGAGAGCTCCTACGAGCAGTACTTC.

The genes are TRBV10-3 and TRBJ2-7, with 11 bases matching TRBD1. The CDR3 spans 14 residues. With V trimmed by 11 bases and J by 3 bases, 9 bases remained unmatched. Looked up from germline, CDR1 is ENHRY and CDR2 is SYGVKD. CDR3 protein: CAARTGGPNYEQYF. The DNA for the CDR3 is TGTGCCGCCCGGACAGGGGGCCCCAACTACGAGCAGTACTTC.

This CDR3 is CASSASYQGGNTEAFF. CDR3 sequence (DNA): TGTGCCAGCAGCGCTTCATATCAAGGGGGGAACACTGAAGCTTTCTTT. The V and J genes are TRBV9 and TRBJ1-1; possibly TRBD1 for D (6 bases). The V end lost 3 bases, the J end lost 1 base, and 16 bases lay between the germline ends. The CDR3 spans 16 residues. The germline V gene encodes CDR1 SGDLS and CDR2 YYNGEE.

This chain connects TRBV30 to TRBJ2-3; 7 positions match TRBD1. CDR1 is GTSNPN and CDR2 is SVGIG in the germline V gene (reference sequence). V lost 1 base to trimming and J lost 1 base; unmatched junction nucleotides: 2. The CDR3 is made up of 14 amino acids. CDR3 nucleotides: TGTGCCTGGAGTGAAGGACAGGGCACAGATACGCAGTATTTT. Translation gives CAWSEGQGTDTQYF.

The V call is TRBV4-3, the J call TRBJ1-1; D is unresolved. In germline, CDR1 is LGHNA, CDR2 YSLEER. The CDR3 contains 14 residues. V was shortened by 0 bases and J by 4 bases, with 9 bases between the two germline ends. The chain's CDR3 is CASSQDEGSTEAFF. In DNA, the CDR3 is TGCGCCAGCAGCCAAGACGAGGGCAGCACTGAAGCTTTCTTT.

With regard to this clone: A read error may be the cause here, since a much bigger clone is one base away. The chain's CDR3 is CASSLNGQNQPQHF. CDR3 DNA: TGTGCCAGCAGCTTGAACGGACAGAATCAGCCCCAGCATTTT. The rearrangement uses TRBV5-6 and TRBJ1-5; D perhaps matches TRBD1 (6 bases). The CDR3 loop spans 14 amino acids. In germline, CDR1 is SGHDT, CDR2 YYEEEE. The V end lost 1 base, the J end lost 4 bases, and 9 bases lay between the germline ends.

The V call is TRBV19, the J call TRBJ1-5; D unclear. Germline lookup yields CDR1 LNHDA and CDR2 SQIVND (reference sequence). The CDR3 runs to 15 residues. Trimming removed 6 bases from V and 2 bases from J, with 14 bases in between. The CDR3 DNA reads as TGTGCCAGTAGCCCTGTGGACTATGGCAATCAGCCCCAGCATTTT. It yields the protein CASSPVDYGNQPQHF.

The chain couples TRBV7-2 to TRBJ2-3; a weak D match, TRBD2 (6 bases). The CDR3 is made up of 15 amino acids. Germline assignment: CDR1 SGHTA and CDR2 FQGNSA. V lost 4 bases to trimming and J lost 5 bases, with 16 bases between them. CDR3 region: CASSSGGLPVDTQYF. The CDR3 DNA reads as TGTGCCAGCAGCTCCGGGGGTCTCCCGGTAGATACGCAGTATTTT.

Only one count was recorded for this clone. Given the absence of the conserved phenylalanine or tryptophan at the CDR3 end, a read error is likely. The limits of the CDR3 on the DNA are not certain, so only TCRdb's listed CDR3 is given. The chain carries TRBV10-3 and TRBJ2-7; the listed D gene, TRBD1, was not tested against the DNA. Counting both end residues, the CDR3 totals 11 amino acids. Germline loops: CDR1 ENHRY, CDR2 SYGVKD. CDR3 amino acids: CAISVWTDPRL.

V is TRBV9 and J is TRBJ2-7; D not certain. CDR1 is SGDLS and CDR2 is YYNGEE in the germline V gene. This CDR3 region has 16 residues. V gave up 0 bases and J gave up 0 bases, with 13 bases separating them. As DNA, the CDR3 is TGTGCCAGCAGCGTAGCGGGTACCCTTAACTCCTACGAGCAGTACTTC. This encodes CASSVAGTLNSYEQYF.

This sequence joins TRBV11-2 and TRBJ2-5, with 7 bases identical to TRBD1. The CDR3 runs 16 residues. V dropped 5 bases and J dropped 4; count of bases not matched to a gene: 13. In germline, CDR1 is SGHAT, CDR2 FQNNGV. This CDR3 is CASSQNRGRAGETQYF. The CDR3 DNA is TGTGCCAGCAGCCAAAACAGGGGCCGAGCCGGAGAGACCCAGTACTTC.

The rearrangement links TRBV30 to TRBJ2-4, with D maybe TRBD1 (6 bases). This CDR3 contains 12 residues. Germline CDR1 is GTSNPN and CDR2 is SVGIG (reference sequence). The CDR3 nucleotides are TGTGCTACGGCCGTGGCAGGGGACATTCAGTACTTC. This codes for CATAVAGDIQYF.

The V and J genes are TRBV7-2 and TRBJ2-7; perhaps TRBD1 as D (7 bases). V was pared by 5 bases and J by 4 bases, with 15 bases between. This CDR3 is built from 14 residues. The germline V gene encodes CDR1 SGHTA and CDR2 FQGNSA. DNA of the CDR3: TGTGCCAGCAGCCCCGCGACAGGGAGGTACGAGCAGTACTTC. Translation gives CASSPATGRYEQYF.

V gene TRBV7-6 combines with J gene TRBJ1-2; unclear D gene. The germline gives CDR1 SGHVS, CDR2 FNYEAQ. CDR3 length equals 12 residues. V lost 6 bases to trimming and J lost 0 bases, with 5 bases between them. In DNA form, the CDR3 reads TGTGCCAGCAGGGGAGCTAACTATGGCTACACCTTC. Amino acids: CASRGANYGYTF. Variable domain in full (rest from reference TRBV7-6 and TRBJ1-2): GAGVSQSPRYKVTKRGQDVALRCDPISGHVSLYWYRQALGQGPEFLTYFNYEAQQDKSGLPNDRFSAERPEGSISTLTIQRTEQRDSAMYRCASRGANYGYTFGSGTRLTVV.

This clone has just one count. The chain is built from TRBV5-5 and TRBJ1-5, with 7 bases identical to TRBD1. Germline V lookup: CDR1 SGHKS, CDR2 YYEKEE (reference sequence). J was trimmed by 3 bases and V by 4 bases; bases with no gene match: 4. The CDR3 contains 14 residues. The CDR3 nucleotides are TGTGCCAGCAGCATAGGACAGGACAATCAGCCCCAGCATTTT. This translates into CASSIGQDNQPQHF. The complete variable domain, with remaining parts taken from reference TRBV5-5 and TRBJ1-5, reads DAGVTQSPTHLIKTRGQQVTLRCSPISGHKSVSWYQQVLGQGPQFIFQYYEKEERGRGNFPDRFSARQFPNYSSELNVNALLLGDSALYLCASSIGQDNQPQHFGDGTRLSIL.

The chain combines TRBV9 with TRBJ2-4; 7 bases are shared with TRBD1. CDR3 length: 18 amino acids. CDR1 and CDR2 from the germline V gene are SGDLS and YYNGEE. Germline trimming cut 1 base from V and 1 base from J; bases unmatched to any gene: 11. CDR3 region: CASSVTPSDRVAKNIQYF. CDR3 sequence (DNA): TGTGCCAGCAGCGTAACACCTTCTGACAGGGTCGCCAAAAACATTCAGTACTTC.

This chain connects TRBV7-8 to TRBJ1-4; weak D call: TRBD1 (6 bases). V was cut by 5 bases and J by 4 bases, with 17 bases left in between. CDR1 SGHVS and CDR2 FQNEAQ come from the germline V gene. The CDR3 consists of 16 residues. For the CDR3, the DNA is TGTGCCAGCAGCCCCCCAAGGGGGGGCTTTAATGAAAAACTGTTTTTT. Its protein is CASSPPRGGFNEKLFF.

V is TRBV6-6 and J is TRBJ1-2; 9 nucleotides align to TRBD1. Looked up from germline, CDR1 is MNHNY and CDR2 is SVGAGI (reference sequence). There are 13 residues in the CDR3. With V trimmed by 7 bases and J by 4 bases, 4 bases remained unmatched. Here the CDR3 reads CASTPGQGYGYTF. CDR3 bases: TGTGCCAGCACCCCGGGACAGGGCTATGGCTACACCTTC.

V usage is TRBV5-6 and J usage is TRBJ2-5; weak D call: TRBD2 (6 bases). V lost 2 bases and J 4 bases, leaving 18 bases between the germline ends. In germline, CDR1 is SGHDT, CDR2 YYEEEE. The CDR3 runs to 16 residues. For the CDR3, the DNA is TGTGCCAGCAGCTTTACGGGGTCTCCGGAGGGAGAGACCCAGTACTTC. Encoded protein: CASSFTGSPEGETQYF.

The chain carries TRBV29-1 and TRBJ1-1; 7 nucleotides line up with TRBD1. This CDR3 is built from 12 residues. V trimming: 7 bases; J trimming: 5 bases; junction bases outside the gene matches: 7. In germline, CDR1 is SQVTM, CDR2 ANQGSEA. CDR3: CSGRQGSTEAFF. CDR3 in DNA: TGCAGCGGCCGACAGGGAAGTACTGAAGCTTTCTTT.

The rearrangement uses TRBV19 and TRBJ2-1; 11 nucleotides match TRBD2. Trimming took 7 bases from V and 7 from J; bases not matched to a gene: 9. The CDR3 runs 15 residues. In germline, CDR1 is LNHDA, CDR2 SQIVND (reference sequence). CDR3 protein: CASMVSGGAGNEQFF. CDR3 nucleotides: TGTGCCAGTATGGTTAGCGGGGGGGCCGGGAATGAGCAGTTCTTC. Based on the CDR3 plus reference TRBV19 and TRBJ2-1, the full variable domain is DGGITQSPKYLFRKEGQNVTLSCEQNLNHDAMYWYRQDPGQGLRLIYYSQIVNDFQKGDIAEGYSVSREKKESFPLTVTSAQKNPTAFYLCASMVSGGAGNEQFFGPGTRLTVL.

The chain carries TRBV9 and TRBJ2-3; 8 bases match TRBD2. CDR3 size: 14 residues. Trimming cost V 4 bases and J 2 bases; bases outside gene matches: 3. CDR1 is SGDLS, CDR2 YYNGEE, per germline. CDR3 protein: CASSLGGATDTQYF. In nucleotides, the CDR3 is TGTGCCAGCAGCCTCGGGGGGGCCACAGATACGCAGTATTTT.

J is TRBJ2-1 and V is TRBV6-1; possibly TRBD2 for D (6 bases). The V end was cut by 2 bases, the J end by 3 bases, with 14 bases between. This CDR3 is 16 amino acids long. Germline CDR1 and CDR2: MNHNS and SASEGT. This chain's CDR3 is CASSERRAALYNEQFF. CDR3 coding DNA: TGTGCCAGCAGTGAAAGGAGGGCGGCCCTCTACAATGAGCAGTTCTTC.

The DNA of the CDR3 is TGTGCCTGGAGTGGGGGAGGGTCCGATACGCAGTATTTT. Translation gives CAWSGGGSDTQYF. This chain links TRBV30 with TRBJ2-3; 7 bases map to TRBD2. V shed 1 base and J 6 bases; nucleotides not matched to a gene: 4. Germline V gene lookup returns CDR1 GTSNPN and CDR2 SVGIG (reference sequence). This CDR3 spans 13 amino acids.

This chain uses TRBV4-2 with TRBJ2-1, with 11 bases identical to TRBD2. The CDR3 extends over 17 amino acids. The V gene's germline CDR1 is LGHNA and CDR2 YNFKEQ. V trimming: 3 bases; J trimming: 5 bases; junction bases outside the gene matches: 9. CDR3 amino acids: CASSHASGTSGNNEQFF. CDR3 nucleotide sequence: TGTGCCAGCAGCCATGCCTCCGGGACTAGCGGAAACAATGAGCAGTTCTTC.

The chain uses TRBV4-1 and TRBJ2-7; 7 bases are shared with TRBD1. Germline V gives CDR1 MGHRA, CDR2 YSYEKL. The J segment lost 0 bases and the V segment lost 6 bases, leaving 14 bases of the junction unmatched. The length of the CDR3 is 17 residues. The CDR3 nucleotides read TGCGCCAGCAGTCCCCAGCAAACGACAGGGAGCTCCTACGAGCAGTACTTC. It yields the protein CASSPQQTTGSSYEQYF.

V gene TRBV7-9 combines with J gene TRBJ1-5, with 8 bases identical to TRBD1. This CDR3 is 12 amino acids long. Germline trimming cut 6 bases from V and 9 bases from J; bases unmatched to any gene: 4. Germline V lookup: CDR1 SEHNR, CDR2 FQNEAQ (reference sequence). In nucleotides, the CDR3 is TGTGCCAGCAGGGGAACAGGGGGGCCCCAGCATTTT. It translates to CASRGTGGPQHF.

This rearrangement joins TRBV6-5 to TRBJ1-6, with D uncertain. Trimming removed 2 bases at V and 7 bases at J, with 12 bases between. Germline assignment: CDR1 MNHEY and CDR2 SVGAGI. The CDR3 is 15 amino acids. CDR3 nucleotide sequence: TGTGCCAGCAGTTACGTAGCCGGGAGAAATTCACCCCTCCACTTT. The encoded protein is CASSYVAGRNSPLHF.

The chain recombines TRBV18 with TRBJ2-5; D is possibly TRBD2 (5 bases). Trimming pared 3 bases from V and 5 bases from J, leaving 16 bases between. This CDR3 comprises 15 residues. Per germline, CDR1 KGHSH and CDR2 LQKENI. The CDR3 is CASSPPRPSSETQYF. CDR3 nucleotides: TGTGCCAGCTCACCTCCCCGCCCTAGCTCCGAGACCCAGTACTTC.

This chain uses TRBV6-4 with TRBJ2-1; tentatively, D is TRBD1 (5 bases). Germline V gene lookup returns CDR1 MRHNA and CDR2 SNTAGT. The CDR3 runs 15 residues. Between the trimmed V and J ends, which lost 3 bases and 8 bases, there was a span of 17 bases. The CDR3 is CASSERLGQGYEQFF. The CDR3 nucleotides read TGTGCCAGCAGTGAAAGGTTGGGGCAGGGCTATGAGCAGTTCTTC.

A word on this clone: Other DNA sequences in the sample encode the same CDR3. The rearrangement joins TRBV18 to TRBJ1-5, with D possibly matching TRBD1 (5 bases). Germline V gene data show CDR1 as KGHSH and CDR2 as LQKENI. This CDR3 has 13 residues. V was trimmed by 1 base and J by 5 bases, leaving 6 bases between them. The CDR3 region has the DNA TGTGCCAGCTCACCACGGGGGGATCAGCCCCAGCATTTT. The encoded protein is CASSPRGDQPQHF.

The chain couples TRBV2 to TRBJ1-5; D is perhaps TRBD1 (6 bases). This CDR3 is built from 14 residues. V was clipped by 7 bases and J by 0 bases, with 10 bases between them. CDR1 and CDR2 (germline): SNHLY, FYNNEI. The CDR3 sequence is CASMGTNSNQPQHF. The CDR3 coding sequence is TGTGCCAGCATGGGGACAAATAGCAATCAGCCCCAGCATTTT.